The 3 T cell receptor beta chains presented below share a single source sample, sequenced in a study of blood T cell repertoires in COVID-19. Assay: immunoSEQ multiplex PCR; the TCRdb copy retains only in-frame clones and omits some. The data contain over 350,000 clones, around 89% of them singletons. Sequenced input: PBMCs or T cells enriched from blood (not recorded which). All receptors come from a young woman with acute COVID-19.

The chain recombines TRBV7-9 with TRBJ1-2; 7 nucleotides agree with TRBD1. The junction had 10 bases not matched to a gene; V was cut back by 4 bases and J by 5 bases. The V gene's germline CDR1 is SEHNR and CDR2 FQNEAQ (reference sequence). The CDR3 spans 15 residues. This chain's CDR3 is CASSSPRQGGYGYTF. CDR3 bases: TGTGCCAGCAGCTCCCCCCGACAGGGAGGATATGGCTACACCTTC.

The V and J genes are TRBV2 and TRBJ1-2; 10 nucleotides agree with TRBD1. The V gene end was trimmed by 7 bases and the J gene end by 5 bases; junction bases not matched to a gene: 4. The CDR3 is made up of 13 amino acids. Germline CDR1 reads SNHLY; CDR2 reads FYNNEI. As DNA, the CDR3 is TGTGCCAGCAAGGGGACAGGGGAATATGGCTACACCTTC. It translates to CASKGTGEYGYTF.

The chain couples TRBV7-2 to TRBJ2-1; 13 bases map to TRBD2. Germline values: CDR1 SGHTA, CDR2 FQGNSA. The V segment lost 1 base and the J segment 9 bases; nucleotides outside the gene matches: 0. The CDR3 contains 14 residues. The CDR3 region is CASSLGLAGGEQFF. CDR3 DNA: TGTGCCAGCAGCTTAGGACTAGCGGGGGGTGAGCAGTTCTTC.